This T cell receptor beta chain was recovered during a study of T cells in Graves' hyperthyroidism and ophthalmopathy. Using RNA transcripts as the source, TCR beta CDR3 regions were amplified. Initially, a first-round RT-PCR of the TCR CDR3 employed the HTBI primer set. Each CDR3 protein is one row after TCRdb ran MiXCR on the multiplex PCR reads. The table records roughly 550,000 distinct CDR3 sequences, 15% to 20% of them present only once. A NOSPECS grade of at least 4, a Clinical Activity Score of at least 3 and duration under 3 months were recorded in ophthalmopathy patients. Lactation, pregnancy, other autoimmune disease or uncontrolled infection excluded patients. Fresh peripheral blood, about 9.9 ml, yielded the PBMCs. The CDR3 length is 13 residues. The germline V gene has CDR1 DFQATT and CDR2 SNEGSKA (reference sequence). V was pared by 3 bases and J by 7 bases, with 5 bases of the junction left unmatched.

Study conclusions and caveats: Ophthalmopathy was predicted by the model a median of approximately 6.6 months ahead of onset.

In its sample, this clonotype was seen many times. What it recognizes is unknown. This receptor was taken from a woman aged 25 to 39 with Graves' ophthalmopathy. Sequenced material: blood. This chain joins TRBV20-1 and TRBJ2-1; 8 bases match TRBD2. CDR3 amino acids: CSARASGLNEQFF. As DNA, the CDR3 is TGCAGTGCTAGGGCTAGCGGGCTTAATGAGCAGTTCTTC.